The 32 T cell receptor beta chains below all came from one sample that was sequenced in a study of OX40 agonist ivuxolimab in advanced cancers. Produced via immunoSEQ multiplex PCR; TCRdb's table is partial and in-frame only. The repertoire holds about 40,000 clones, with around nine tenths as singletons. The sequencing used CD4+ or CD8+ T cells sorted from blood, collected in a trial of the OX40 agonist ivuxolimab. These receptors originate from an adult with an advanced solid tumor such as melanoma, head and neck, liver or kidney cancer.

This clone was found once. This chain uses TRBV6-1 with TRBJ2-7, with TRBD2 identical over 13 bases. Germline CDR1 and CDR2: MNHNS and SASEGT. This CDR3 region has 13 residues. The trim removed 5 bases at V and 6 bases at J, leaving 1 base unmatched. CDR3 loop: CASSRTSGSEQYF. In DNA form, the CDR3 reads TGTGCCAGCAGTCGGACTAGCGGGAGCGAGCAGTACTTC.

The table lists this clone with a few counts. The chain employs TRBV14 and TRBJ2-5; 11 bases map to TRBD1. CDR1 and CDR2 from the germline V gene are SGHDN and FVKESK. V trimming: 4 bases; J trimming: 2 bases; junction bases outside the gene matches: 3. The CDR3 is 15 amino acids. CDR3 sequence (DNA): TGTGCCAGCAGCCGGGACAGGGGGTATCAAGAGACCCAGTACTTC. Residues: CASSRDRGYQETQYF. Full variable domain (rest looked up from reference TRBV14 and TRBJ2-5): EAGVTQFPSHSVIEKGQTVTLRCDPISGHDNLYWYRRVMGKEIKFLLHFVKESKQDESGMPNNRFLAERTGGTYSTLKVQPAELEDSGVYFCASSRDRGYQETQYFGPGTRLLVL.

The rearrangement uses TRBV28 and TRBJ2-7, with TRBD2 identical over 13 bases. The length of the CDR3 is 14 residues. The germline gives CDR1 MDHEN, CDR2 SYDVKM. J was trimmed by 5 bases and V by 6 bases; bases with no gene match: 4. The DNA of the CDR3 is TGTGCCAGCAGACCGGGACTAGCGGGACACGAGCAGTACTTC. It codes for CASRPGLAGHEQYF.

V is TRBV6-6 and J is TRBJ2-2; D is undetermined. The V gene's germline CDR1 is MNHNY and CDR2 SVGAGI (reference sequence). This CDR3 spans 11 amino acids. The V and J ends lost 8 bases and 6 bases respectively, with 7 bases between them. CDR3 sequence (DNA): TGTGCCAGCGTGATCCCCGGGGAGCTGTTTTTT. This encodes CASVIPGELFF.

This chain uses TRBV7-2 with TRBJ2-7; no clear D gene. Germline loops: CDR1 SGHTA, CDR2 FQGNSA. The CDR3 loop spans 11 amino acids. Trimming shortened V by 1 base and J by 3 bases, and 1 base separated the two germline ends. DNA for the CDR3: TGTGCCAGCAGCTTAGTCTACGAGCAGTACTTC. It codes for CASSLVYEQYF.

J is TRBJ2-7 and V is TRBV7-6; the D is unclear. Germline values: CDR1 SGHVS, CDR2 FNYEAQ. This CDR3 contains 11 residues. V lost 1 base and J 6 bases, leaving 4 bases between the germline ends. CDR3: CASSLGAEQYF. Here the CDR3 DNA reads TGTGCCAGCAGCTTAGGCGCCGAGCAGTACTTC.

This chain links TRBV5-6 with TRBJ2-5; D assignment may be TRBD1 or TRBD2 (6 bases each). Deletions cut 4 bases from V and 9 bases from J, with 19 bases between. Germline V gene sequence: CDR1 SGHDT, CDR2 YYEEEE. The CDR3 has 14 residues. CDR3 nucleotide sequence: TGTGCCAGCAGCCCTACAGGGAACAGGGAGGCCCAGTACTTC. Translating it yields CASSPTGNREAQYF.

V usage is TRBV4-1 and J usage is TRBJ2-7, with D hard to call. Trimming removed 4 bases from V and 2 bases from J, with 15 bases in between. Per the germline V gene, CDR1 is MGHRA and CDR2 is YSYEKL. This CDR3 comprises 15 residues. The DNA of the CDR3 is TGCGCCAGCAGCCCGTCGGGCGGCAACACCTACGAGCAGTACTTC. This codes for CASSPSGGNTYEQYF.

This clone was counted once. The rearrangement uses TRBV4-1 and TRBJ1-1; D is uncertain. Trimming removed 1 base from V and 8 bases from J, with 17 bases in between. Per the germline V gene, CDR1 is MGHRA and CDR2 is YSYEKL. The CDR3 consists of 15 residues. The CDR3 DNA reads TGCGCCAGCAGCCAAGTGGCTGGCGACAAGTCCGAAGCTTTCTTT. Translated, it gives CASSQVAGDKSEAFF.

CDR3 region: CASSLFAGDSYEQYF. In nucleotides, the CDR3 is TGTGCCAGCAGCTTATTCGCAGGGGATTCCTACGAGCAGTACTTC. The V call is TRBV7-8, the J call TRBJ2-7; maybe TRBD1 (6 bases). V was clipped by 2 bases and J by 1 base, with 12 bases between them. Germline loops: CDR1 SGHVS, CDR2 FQNEAQ. The CDR3 length is 15 residues.

J is TRBJ1-5 and V is TRBV13; TRBD1 matches 10 bases. The CDR3 runs to 13 residues. V lost 5 bases to trimming and J lost 7 bases; unmatched junction nucleotides: 2. Germline V gives CDR1 PRHDT, CDR2 FYEKMQ (reference sequence). This chain's CDR3 is CASSTTGGQPQHF. In nucleotides, the CDR3 is TGTGCCAGCAGCACGACAGGGGGCCAGCCCCAGCATTTT.

The rearrangement uses TRBV5-1 and TRBJ2-7; D unclear. The V and J ends lost 5 bases and 0 bases respectively, with 9 bases between them. Germline-derived CDR1 and CDR2 are SGHRS and YFSETQ. There are 13 residues in the CDR3. DNA of the CDR3: TGCGCCAGCAGATTTTCAGTCTCCTACGAGCAGTACTTC. It is translated as CASRFSVSYEQYF.

V usage is TRBV4-1 and J usage is TRBJ1-5, with D hard to call. The CDR3 is 16 residues long. Trimming cost V 0 bases and J 0 bases, with 9 bases left between them. The V gene's germline CDR1 is MGHRA and CDR2 YSYEKL. The CDR3 sequence: CASSQDSPHSNQPQHF. CDR3 nucleotides: TGCGCCAGCAGCCAAGACAGCCCTCATAGCAATCAGCCCCAGCATTTT.

The chain joins TRBV11-2 to TRBJ1-1; D ambiguous. CDR3 length equals 12 residues. V lost 3 bases, J lost 5 bases, and 7 bases lay in between. Germline V gene sequence: CDR1 SGHAT, CDR2 FQNNGV. The chain's CDR3 is CASSFVGTEAFF. In DNA form, the CDR3 reads TGTGCCAGCAGCTTCGTGGGGACTGAAGCTTTCTTT.

The CDR3 sequence is CASSLTTSGQTQYF. CDR3 nucleotide sequence: TGTGCCAGCAGTTTGACGACTAGCGGGCAGACCCAGTACTTC. V is TRBV27 and J is TRBJ2-5; TRBD2 agrees at 10 bases. Germline V gene data show CDR1 as MNHEY and CDR2 as SMNVEV (reference sequence). V dropped 3 bases and J dropped 6; count of bases not matched to a gene: 4. CDR3 size: 14 residues.

The chain has TRBV9 and TRBJ2-3; no definite D call. Trimming cost V 0 bases and J 2 bases, with 10 bases left between them. This CDR3 has 15 amino acids. The germline V gene encodes CDR1 SGDLS and CDR2 YYNGEE. CDR3 region: CASSVEGKTTDTQYF. Written as DNA, the CDR3 is TGTGCCAGCAGCGTAGAAGGAAAAACCACAGATACGCAGTATTTT.

The DNA of the CDR3 is TGCAGCACAACGCCCCCCCGGGACATGGACGTCTCCGGGGAGCTGTTTTTT. Its translation is CSTTPPRDMDVSGELFF. The chain has TRBV29-1 and TRBJ2-2; tentatively, D is TRBD1 (6 bases). Germline V gene lookup returns CDR1 SQVTM and CDR2 ANQGSEA. The CDR3 loop spans 17 amino acids. Deletions cut 8 bases from V and 6 bases from J, with 28 bases between.

The chain couples TRBV7-9 to TRBJ1-1; weak D call: TRBD1 (6 bases). The CDR3 is 14 residues long. V dropped 4 bases and J dropped 7 bases, with 16 bases sitting between them. Germline lookup yields CDR1 SEHNR and CDR2 FQNEAQ (reference sequence). The CDR3 DNA reads TGTGCCAGCAGCTCCCGGCCCGGCAGGGGTGAAGCTTTCTTT. It codes for CASSSRPGRGEAFF.

This clone was counted a single time. The chain joins TRBV6-6 to TRBJ1-2, with D perhaps TRBD1 (5 bases). The germline gives CDR1 MNHNY, CDR2 SVGAGI (reference sequence). V lost 4 bases to trimming and J lost 4 bases, with 10 bases between them. The CDR3 runs 13 residues. As DNA, the CDR3 is TGTGCCAGCAGTTTTGACAGTGGCTATGGCTACACCTTC. Translated, it gives CASSFDSGYGYTF.

The chain carries TRBV19 and TRBJ2-5; D possibly corresponds to TRBD2 (5 bases). Deletions cut 4 bases from V and 5 bases from J, with 17 bases between. The CDR3 extends over 15 amino acids. The germline CDR1 and CDR2 sequences are LNHDA and SQIVND (reference sequence). In nucleotides, the CDR3 is TGTGCCAGTAGTAACTCCGGGAACAAACCGGAGACCCAGTACTTC. Translated: CASSNSGNKPETQYF.

The CDR3 DNA is TGTGCCAGCAGATCCACGGACAGGGAGAGAAACACCATATATTTT. It codes for CASRSTDRERNTIYF. The chain is built from TRBV5-5 and TRBJ1-3; 8 bases map to TRBD1. Germline lookup yields CDR1 SGHKS and CDR2 YYEKEE (reference sequence). V was pared by 5 bases and J by 5 bases, with 9 bases of the junction left unmatched. The CDR3 runs to 15 residues.

The V gene is TRBV14, the J gene TRBJ1-1; 10 positions agree with TRBD1. Trimming removed 5 bases from V and 5 bases from J; junction bases left unmatched: 8. The V gene's germline CDR1 is SGHDN and CDR2 FVKESK. The CDR3 contains 15 residues. CDR3 region: CASSTQGQGKTEAFF. CDR3 DNA: TGTGCCAGCAGCACCCAGGGACAGGGGAAGACTGAAGCTTTCTTT. Looking up the rest from reference TRBV14 and TRBJ1-1 gives the full variable domain: EAGVTQFPSHSVIEKGQTVTLRCDPISGHDNLYWYRRVMGKEIKFLLHFVKESKQDESGMPNNRFLAERTGGTYSTLKVQPAELEDSGVYFCASSTQGQGKTEAFFGQGTRLTVV.

The chain links TRBV6-6 to TRBJ1-2; possible D gene TRBD1, 6 bases. The CDR3 has 14 residues. Trimming took 2 bases from V and 4 from J, leaving 11 bases between them. Germline CDR1 is MNHNY and CDR2 is SVGAGI (reference sequence). The CDR3 sequence: CASSYGTGTYGYTF. The CDR3 DNA reads as TGTGCCAGCAGTTACGGAACAGGGACCTATGGCTACACCTTC.

This clone was counted a single time. The chain employs TRBV11-3 and TRBJ2-3, with D perhaps TRBD2 (5 bases). From germline, CDR1 is SGHNT and CDR2 YENEEA. With 3 bases removed from V and 0 bases from J, the gap between germline ends came to 13 bases. The CDR3 extends over 16 amino acids. CDR3 amino acids: CASSLRVKASTDTQYF. CDR3 coding DNA: TGTGCCAGCAGCTTGAGGGTCAAGGCTAGCACAGATACGCAGTATTTT.

This clone came up once. The genes are TRBV6-1 and TRBJ1-1; D uncertain. CDR3 size: 13 residues. V was shortened by 4 bases and J by 1 base, with 7 bases between the two germline ends. Germline CDR1 is MNHNS and CDR2 is SASEGT. The CDR3 sequence: CASSAPENTEAFF. Written as DNA, the CDR3 is TGTGCCAGCAGTGCCCCGGAGAACACTGAAGCTTTCTTT.

The chain combines TRBV19 with TRBJ1-2, with D possibly being TRBD1 (6 bases). The CDR3 totals 12 residues. In germline, CDR1 is LNHDA, CDR2 SQIVND (reference sequence). V lost 11 bases and J 2 bases, leaving 12 bases between the germline ends. The CDR3 here is CAGGGRNYGYTF. The CDR3 DNA is TGTGCCGGTGGGGGCAGAAACTATGGCTACACCTTC. Full variable domain (remainder filled in from reference TRBV19 and TRBJ1-2): DGGITQSPKYLFRKEGQNVTLSCEQNLNHDAMYWYRQDPGQGLRLIYYSQIVNDFQKGDIAEGYSVSREKKESFPLTVTSAQKNPTAFYLCAGGGRNYGYTFGSGTRLTVV.

V usage is TRBV27 and J usage is TRBJ2-3; 8 positions match TRBD2. CDR1 is MNHEY and CDR2 is SMNVEV in the germline V gene (reference sequence). The J segment lost 5 bases and the V segment lost 2 bases, leaving 6 bases of the junction unmatched. The CDR3 is 15 amino acids. CDR3 bases: TGTGCCAGCAGTTTACCCGGACTAGCCGGAGATACGCAGTATTTT. Translating gives CASSLPGLAGDTQYF.

This sequence joins TRBV19 and TRBJ2-7; the match to TRBD2 covers 7 bases. Losses at the gene ends were 1 base for V and 3 bases for J; bases not matched to a gene: 3. From germline, CDR1 is LNHDA and CDR2 SQIVND (reference sequence). The CDR3 is made up of 14 amino acids. The CDR3, as DNA: TGTGCCAGTAGTATAGGAGCGGGGCTCTACGAGCAGTACTTC. Translating it yields CASSIGAGLYEQYF.

The rearrangement uses TRBV30 and TRBJ1-2; D gene unclear. V was cut by 2 bases and J by 9 bases, with 7 bases left in between. The CDR3 is 10 amino acids. Germline lookup yields CDR1 GTSNPN and CDR2 SVGIG (reference sequence). The CDR3: CAWSTRSYTF. The CDR3 nucleotides read TGTGCCTGGAGTACCAGGAGCTACACCTTC.

This chain uses TRBV27 with TRBJ2-7, with 9 bases fitting TRBD2. V shed 5 bases and J 3 bases; nucleotides not matched to a gene: 5. The germline V gene has CDR1 MNHEY and CDR2 SMNVEV (reference sequence). The CDR3 consists of 14 residues. CDR3 sequence: CASSNSGRSYEQYF. For the CDR3, the DNA is TGTGCCAGCAGTAATAGCGGGAGAAGCTACGAGCAGTACTTC.

V gene TRBV6-6 combines with J gene TRBJ2-5; 11 nucleotides line up with TRBD1. Germline V CDR1 and CDR2: MNHNY, SVGAGI (reference sequence). The V segment lost 5 bases and the J segment 3 bases; nucleotides outside the gene matches: 5. The CDR3 covers 15 residues. CDR3: CASSPRGQGEETQYF. CDR3 in DNA: TGTGCCAGCAGTCCCCGGGGACAGGGGGAAGAGACCCAGTACTTC.

The chain links TRBV19 to TRBJ2-3; 12 positions match TRBD2. Trimming removed 3 bases from V and 6 bases from J; junction bases left unmatched: 4. CDR1 and CDR2 (germline): LNHDA, SQIVND (reference sequence). The CDR3 is made up of 15 amino acids. The CDR3 DNA follows: TGTGCCAGTAGTATGACTAGCGGGGGAAGTGATACGCAGTATTTT. Translated: CASSMTSGGSDTQYF. The full variable domain, its missing parts supplied by reference TRBV19 and TRBJ2-3, is DGGITQSPKYLFRKEGQNVTLSCEQNLNHDAMYWYRQDPGQGLRLIYYSQIVNDFQKGDIAEGYSVSREKKESFPLTVTSAQKNPTAFYLCASSMTSGGSDTQYFGPGTRLTVL.